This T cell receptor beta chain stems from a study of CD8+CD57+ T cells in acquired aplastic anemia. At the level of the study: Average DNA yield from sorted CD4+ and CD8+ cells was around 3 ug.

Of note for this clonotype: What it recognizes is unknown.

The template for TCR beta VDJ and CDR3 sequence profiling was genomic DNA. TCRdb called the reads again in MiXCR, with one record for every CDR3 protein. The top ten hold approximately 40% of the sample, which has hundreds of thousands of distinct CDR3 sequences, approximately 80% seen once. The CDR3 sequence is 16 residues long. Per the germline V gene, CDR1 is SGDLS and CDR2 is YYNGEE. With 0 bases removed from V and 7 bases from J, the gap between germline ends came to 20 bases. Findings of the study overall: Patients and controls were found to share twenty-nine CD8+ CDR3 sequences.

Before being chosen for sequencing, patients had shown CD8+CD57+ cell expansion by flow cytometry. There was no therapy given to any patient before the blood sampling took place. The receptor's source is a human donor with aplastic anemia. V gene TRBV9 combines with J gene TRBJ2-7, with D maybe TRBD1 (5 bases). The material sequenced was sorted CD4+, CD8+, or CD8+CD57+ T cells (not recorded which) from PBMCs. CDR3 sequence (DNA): TGTGCCAGCAGCGTAGAGTCAGCTACGCAGGGTTATGAGCAGTACTTC. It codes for CASSVESATQGYEQYF. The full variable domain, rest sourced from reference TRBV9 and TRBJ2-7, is DSGVTQTPKHLITATGQRVTLRCSPRSGDLSVYWYQQSLDQGLQFLIQYYNGEERAKGNILERFSAQQFPDLHSELNLSSLELGDSALYFCASSVESATQGYEQYFGPGTRLTVT.